This is a list of T cell receptor beta chains from one sample in a study of OX40 agonist ivuxolimab in advanced cancers. Libraries were prepared by immunoSEQ multiplex PCR; TCRdb keeps only in-frame clonotypes and omits some of them. This sample has about 59,000 clones; approximately 80% occur once, and the top ten carry approximately 0.63%. The sequencing here drew on CD4+ or CD8+ T cells sorted from blood, taken in a trial of the OX40 agonist ivuxolimab. Receptors were obtained from an adult with an advanced solid tumor such as melanoma, head and neck, liver or kidney cancer. The CDR3 runs from the conserved cysteine through the conserved F or W. The D gene is left open where the match is weak. Some rows have no size entry. The others give once, few or many, or a class for an expanded clone.

size | J | length | V | D | DNA | CDR3
once | TRBJ1-1 | 13 | TRBV11-2 | NA | TGTGCCAGCAGCTTAGGCCCTAACACTGAAGCTTTCTTT | CASSLGPNTEAFF
NA | TRBJ1-2 | 19 | TRBV6-1 | NA | TGTGCCAGCAGTGAACTATCGGACGTAGCCCAATGGGCTAACTATGGCTACACCTTC | CASSELSDVAQWANYGYTF
NA | TRBJ2-1 | 15 | TRBV11-1 | NA | TGTGCCAGCAGCAACGGACTTAGCTCCTACAATGAGCAGTTCTTC | CASSNGLSSYNEQFF
few | TRBJ1-4 | 16 | TRBV18 | NA | TGTGCCAGCTCACGTATTAATTTGGGAGAGGATGAAAAACTGTTTTTT | CASSRINLGEDEKLFF
NA | TRBJ2-3 | 14 | TRBV9 | NA | TGTGCCAGCAGCGCGGTCGGGGGAACAGATACGCAGTATTTT | CASSAVGGTDTQYF
NA | TRBJ1-1 | 15 | TRBV11-1 | NA | TGTGCCAGCAGCTTAGGCGGCAGGGTGAACACTGAAGCTTTCTTT | CASSLGGRVNTEAFF
NA | TRBJ2-5 | 14 | TRBV6-1 | TRBD2 | TGTGCCAGCAGTGAAGGCGGGAGTCTGGAGACCCAGTACTTC | CASSEGGSLETQYF
NA | TRBJ1-2 | 15 | TRBV6-5 | NA | TGTGCCAGCAGGCGGACAGCCTGGGGCCTCGATGGCTACACCTTC | CASRRTAWGLDGYTF
NA | TRBJ2-1 | 14 | TRBV9 | NA | TGTGCCAGCAGCGTAGCTATGAGTTGGAATGAGCAGTTCTTC | CASSVAMSWNEQFF
few | TRBJ2-1 | 16 | TRBV6-1 | NA | TGTGCCAGCAGTGAGGTGTGGGGGCAGGCCTACAATGAGCAGTTCTTC | CASSEVWGQAYNEQFF
NA | TRBJ2-3 | 14 | TRBV5-1 | NA | TGCGCCAGCAGCGGGGGCCCCAGCACAGATACGCAGTATTTT | CASSGGPSTDTQYF
once | TRBJ2-5 | 14 | TRBV6-5 | NA | TGTGCCAGCAGCCCCTCTTGGGGCAGGGAGACCCAGTACTTC | CASSPSWGRETQYF
few | TRBJ1-1 | 15 | TRBV5-1 | NA | TGCGCCAGCAGCTTGGGCAGGACGGTTTTAGATGAAGCTTTCTTT | CASSLGRTVLDEAFF
NA | TRBJ2-2 | 15 | TRBV2 | NA | TGTGCCAGCAGTGAAGCGCTCGGATCCACCGGGGAGCTGTTTTTT | CASSEALGSTGELFF
NA | TRBJ2-1 | 11 | TRBV5-6 | TRBD2 | TGTGCCAGCAGCTGGGGGGGTGAGCAGTTCTTC | CASSWGGEQFF
NA | TRBJ1-1 | 17 | TRBV5-4 | NA | TGTGCCAGCAGCTTACCCGGGACACCCAAGGAGGGCACTGAAGCTTTCTTT | CASSLPGTPKEGTEAFF
once | TRBJ2-3 | 14 | TRBV9 | NA | TGTGCCAGCACCGTAGGGCTTAGCACAGATACGCAGTATTTT | CASTVGLSTDTQYF
NA | TRBJ2-3 | 17 | TRBV7-9 | TRBD2 | TGTGCCAGCCAACCCGGGACTAGCGGGAGATTTGCAGATACGCAGTATTTT | CASQPGTSGRFADTQYF
NA | TRBJ2-7 | 15 | TRBV10-3 | TRBD2 | TGTGCCATCAGTGAGGGGCTAGCGGGGGGGTACGAGCAGTACTTC | CAISEGLAGGYEQYF
NA | TRBJ2-1 | 15 | TRBV2 | TRBD2 | TGTGCCAGCAGTGAAGGGGGGAGGGGATACAATGAGCAGTTCTTC | CASSEGGRGYNEQFF
NA | TRBJ2-5 | 18 | TRBV2 | TRBD2 | TGTGCCAGCAGTGACGTTCCCGGGACTAGCTCCTTTCAAGAGACCCAGTACTTC | CASSDVPGTSSFQETQYF
NA | TRBJ2-1 | 15 | TRBV2 | TRBD2 | TGTGCCAGCAGTCCACTAGCGGGGGGCTACAATGAGCAGTTCTTC | CASSPLAGGYNEQFF
once | TRBJ2-7 | 11 | TRBV6-5 | NA | TGTGCCACCCGACTTATCTACGAGCAGTACTTC | CATRLIYEQYF
once | TRBJ1-2 | 17 | TRBV5-1 | NA | TGCGCCAGCAGCTTAGACTCCTCAGGGACCATCAACTATGGCTACACCTTC | CASSLDSSGTINYGYTF
NA | TRBJ1-5 | 17 | TRBV4-1 | TRBD1 | TGCGCCAGCAGTGCGGACAGGGGAGGGCCTAGCAATCAGCCCCAGCATTTT | CASSADRGGPSNQPQHF
once | TRBJ1-5 | 15 | TRBV6-5 | NA | TGTGCCAGCAGTCAGACAGGCTCCCCGGATCAGCCCCAGCATTTT | CASSQTGSPDQPQHF
once | TRBJ2-3 | 13 | TRBV5-6 | TRBD2 | TGTGCCAGCAGCTTTTCTAGCGGGGACCTGTGGCATTTT | CASSFSSGDLWHF
NA | TRBJ2-6 | 16 | TRBV2 | NA | TGTGCCAGCAGTGTCGAGCTACTATCTGGGGCCAACGTCCTGACTTTC | CASSVELLSGANVLTF
few | TRBJ1-1 | 13 | TRBV2 | NA | TGTGCCAGCAGTGAATTGTCGAACACTGAAGCTTTCTTT | CASSELSNTEAFF
NA | TRBJ1-2 | 13 | TRBV19 | TRBD1 | TGTGCCAGTAGGACAGGGAAGGAGTATGGCTACACCTTC | CASRTGKEYGYTF
NA | TRBJ1-5 | 15 | TRBV19 | NA | TGTGCCAGTAGTATAGATCTTCTTAGCAATCAGCCCCAGCATTTT | CASSIDLLSNQPQHF
NA | TRBJ1-1 | 18 | TRBV10-3 | NA | TGTGCCATCTCTGCTCGGGGAATTGGGGGTGTACGGAACACTGAAGCTTTCTTT | CAISARGIGGVRNTEAFF
NA | TRBJ2-2 | 15 | TRBV2 | NA | TGTGCCAGCAGTGATGCGGGACTGGGGACCGGGGAGCTGTTTTTT | CASSDAGLGTGELFF
once | TRBJ2-3 | 13 | TRBV6-9 | NA | TGTGCCAGCAGTGCTCCCGGGATCCTAACGCAGTATTTT | CASSAPGILTQYF
few | TRBJ1-6 | 15 | TRBV5-8 | TRBD1 | TGTGCCAGCATCCTCCCAGGGACAGGGATTTCACCCCTCCACTTT | CASILPGTGISPLHF
NA | TRBJ1-2 | 14 | TRBV19 | NA | TGTGCCACCTCGAAGACCGGCATTTCAAGTGGCTACACCTTC | CATSKTGISSGYTF
NA | TRBJ1-2 | 13 | TRBV10-3 | TRBD1 | TGTGCCATCGAAGACAGGGCAAACTATGGCTACACCTTC | CAIEDRANYGYTF
few | TRBJ1-1 | 14 | TRBV5-1 | NA | TGCGCCAGCAGCTTAACAAACAGCAACACTGAAGCTTTCTTT | CASSLTNSNTEAFF
NA | TRBJ1-3 | 14 | TRBV4-1 | NA | TGCGCCAGCAGTCAGTCCTCCTCTGGAAACACCATATATTTT | CASSQSSSGNTIYF
NA | TRBJ2-5 | 14 | TRBV4-1 | NA | TGCGCCAGCAGCCAAGAAAACTTCCAAGGGACCCAGTACTTC | CASSQENFQGTQYF
NA | TRBJ1-2 | 17 | TRBV21-1 | NA | TGTGCCAGCAGCAACTGGGACAGGGGGATACTTAACTATGGCTACACCTTC | CASSNWDRGILNYGYTF
NA | TRBJ1-1 | 12 | TRBV7-6 | NA | TGTGCCAGCAGCCTAGAAAGGAGTGAAGCTTTCTTT | CASSLERSEAFF
medium-sized | TRBJ1-2 | 14 | TRBV5-1 | NA | TGCGCCAGCAGCTTGAAGACAGCTAACTATGGCTACACCTTC | CASSLKTANYGYTF
NA | TRBJ2-5 | 15 | TRBV5-1 | TRBD2 | TGCGCCAGCTACGAACCCGGGACTAGAGCTGAGACCCAGTACTTC | CASYEPGTRAETQYF
few | TRBJ1-4 | 15 | TRBV19 | NA | TGTGCCAGTAGTAGCCAGGGGTATGCTGATGAAAAACTGTTTTTT | CASSSQGYADEKLFF
once | TRBJ2-2 | 13 | TRBV5-1 | TRBD1 | TGCGCCAGCAGTGGGACAGGGGTATCGGAGCTGTTTTTT | CASSGTGVSELFF
NA | TRBJ2-4 | 15 | TRBV6-6 | NA | TGTGCCAGCAGTTACGATTTCCTAGCCAAAAACATTCAGTACTTC | CASSYDFLAKNIQYF
NA | TRBJ1-1 | 14 | TRBV5-1 | NA | TGCGCCAGCAGCAGGACGGCTTTGAACACTGAAGCTTTCTTT | CASSRTALNTEAFF
NA | TRBJ2-3 | 13 | TRBV19 | NA | TGTGCCAGTAGTGGAGAAGACACAGATACGCAGTATTTT | CASSGEDTDTQYF
NA | TRBJ2-3 | 14 | TRBV5-1 | NA | TGCGCCAGCAGCCCTTTTGGGGGAGAGGATACGCAGTATTTT | CASSPFGGEDTQYF
NA | TRBJ2-2 | 14 | TRBV6-1 | NA | TGTGCCAGCAGAGGGTACGCGAACACCGGGGAGCTGTTTTTT | CASRGYANTGELFF
NA | TRBJ2-1 | 16 | TRBV4-1 | TRBD2 | TGCGCCAGCAGCCAAGGTCCCTCTAGCGGGGGCCTGGAGCAGTTCTTC | CASSQGPSSGGLEQFF
NA | TRBJ2-2 | 16 | TRBV5-4 | TRBD2 | TGTGCCAGCAGCACCCTCGGGGGGATTGTGGCCGGGGAGCTGTTTTTT | CASSTLGGIVAGELFF
NA | TRBJ2-7 | 13 | TRBV6-5 | NA | TGTGCCAGCACTCCCCCGGGCGCGGGGGAGCAGTACTTC | CASTPPGAGEQYF
once | TRBJ1-2 | 14 | TRBV18 | TRBD1 | TGTGCCAGCTCAAGACAGGGGGCGGACTATGGCTACACCTTC | CASSRQGADYGYTF
NA | TRBJ1-5 | 11 | TRBV2 | NA | TGTGCCAGCAGCATAAATCAGCCCCAGCATTTT | CASSINQPQHF
NA | TRBJ2-1 | 13 | TRBV29-1 | TRBD1 | TGCAGCGTTGGCGTCAGGGGGCAGGATGAGCAGTTCTTC | CSVGVRGQDEQFF
NA | TRBJ2-4 | 15 | TRBV19 | NA | TGTGCCAGTAGTACGTATTTTGGGGGAGTGAACATTCAGTACTTC | CASSTYFGGVNIQYF
NA | TRBJ1-5 | 18 | TRBV7-8 | NA | TGTGCCAGCAGCTTATGGTGCGTATCTCAGGATGGGTGTCTGCCCCAGCATTTT | CASSLWCVSQDGCLPQHF